This T cell receptor beta chain was obtained from a study of identical twins. Study conclusions and caveats: Within cord blood, abundant beta clonotypes carried fewer insertions, but memory repertoires showed no such trend. In beta out-of-frame sequences, the excess sharing between twins was weaker.

Notes on this clonotype: The antigen is unknown.

V lost 0 bases, J lost 4 bases, and 6 bases lay in between. Germline values: CDR1 SQVTM, CDR2 ANQGSEA. The length of the CDR3 is 12 residues. TCRdb recomputed calls from the 5' RACE reads with MiXCR, one row per CDR3 protein. The sample records about 290,000 distinct CDR3 sequences, less than 9.5% being singletons. This same sample was also taken into another study, of yellow fever vaccine responses in identical twins.

The chain combines TRBV29-1 with TRBJ1-2; possibly TRBD1 for D (5 bases). Sequenced sample: CD8+ T cells sorted from blood. This TCR was recovered from a woman aged 18-29 years in good health. Here the CDR3 reads CSVEEQGYGYTF. DNA for the CDR3: TGCAGCGTTGAAGAGCAGGGCTATGGCTACACCTTC.